A selection of T cell receptor beta chains follows, all from one sample in a study of blood T cell repertoires in COVID-19. Assay used: immunoSEQ multiplex PCR; TCRdb lists only in-frame clones, some missing. This sample yields just over 50,000 clones, of which more than 75% are seen a single time; around 15% belongs to the top ten. Input material: peripheral blood. Source of these receptors: a man in his 70s with acute or convalescent COVID-19. CDR3s include the opening cysteine and the closing phenylalanine or tryptophan. A D gene is named only where the DNA matches it firmly. Only some rows state a clone size, as once, few, many or a class for expanded clones.

clone_size j_call v_call d_call cdr3_nt cdr3_aa
- TRBJ2-3 TRBV4-1 - TGCGCCAGCAGCCAAGACCACCCTACGGCAGATACGCAGTATTTT CASSQDHPTADTQYF
- TRBJ2-6 TRBV28 - TGTGCCAGCGCGATTACAGCAGGGGCCAACGTCCTGACTTTC CASAITAGANVLTF
- TRBJ2-3 TRBV9 - TGTGCCAGCAGCGCCCTCACCGGAGATACGCAGTATTTT CASSALTGDTQYF
- TRBJ2-5 TRBV6-2/TRBV6-3 TRBD2 TGTGCCAGCAGCCTCTGGGAGGGCATGGAGACCCAGTACTTC CASSLWEGMETQYF
- TRBJ2-3 TRBV6-2/TRBV6-3 TRBD1 TGTGCCAGCAGTGCAGGGGGCAAGATAGATACGCAGTATTTT CASSAGGKIDTQYF
- TRBJ2-2 TRBV3-1/TRBV3-2 TRBD2 TGTGCCAGCAGCCAAGATTCGGGACTAGCGGGAGAGGGGAACACCGGGGAGCTGTTTTTT CASSQDSGLAGEGNTGELFF
- TRBJ1-2 TRBV5-4 TRBD1 TGTGCCAGCAGCTTGGACAGGGGCTATGGCTACACCTTC CASSLDRGYGYTF
- TRBJ1-3 TRBV19 - TGTGCCAGTATATCAAGGGGCCCAACTCTCTCTGGAAACACCATATATTTT CASISRGPTLSGNTIYF
- TRBJ1-3 TRBV5-8 - TGTGCCAGCAGCTTGGCCAAGGCGGGGTCCTCTGGAAACACCATATATTTT CASSLAKAGSSGNTIYF
- TRBJ1-1 TRBV6-5 TRBD1 TGTGCCAGCAGTTACTCTACAGGGGTGGAAGCTTTCTTT CASSYSTGVEAFF
- TRBJ2-5 TRBV5-1 TRBD2 TGCGCCAGCAGCTTGCTAGCGGTAGGGCCCCAGTACTTC CASSLLAVGPQYF
- TRBJ2-3 TRBV29-1 TRBD2 TGCAGCGTCGGGACTAGCGATAGCACAGATACGCAGTATTTT CSVGTSDSTDTQYF
- TRBJ1-6 TRBV28 TRBD1 TGTGCCACCCAGACAGGGGGATATAATTCACCCCTCCACTTT CATQTGGYNSPLHF
once TRBJ2-3 TRBV3-1/TRBV3-2 - TGTGCCAGCAGCTTTCAGGGGACACGAAGCACAGATACGCAGTATTTT CASSFQGTRSTDTQYF
- TRBJ2-7 TRBV15 - TGTGCCACCAGCAAGCCTTACTGTACCTCCTACGAGCAGTACTTC CATSKPYCTSYEQYF
once TRBJ2-4 TRBV10-3 TRBD1 TGTGCCATCAGTGGGGACAGGGCCGGGTTCATTCAGTACTTC CAISGDRAGFIQYF
few TRBJ1-5 TRBV18 - TGTGCCAGCTCACCGGGGGGTCGCAATCAGCCCCAGCATTTT CASSPGGRNQPQHF
once TRBJ1-2 TRBV4-1 - TGCGCCAGCAGCCAAACGGACTCCAACTATGGCTACACCTTC CASSQTDSNYGYTF
once TRBJ2-2 TRBV11-2 - TGTGCCAGCAGCCTGGGGGGCACCGGGGAGCTGTTTTTT CASSLGGTGELFF
- TRBJ1-3 TRBV5-1 - TGCGCCAGCAGCACTACAGGCTACTCTGGAAACACCATATATTTT CASSTTGYSGNTIYF
- TRBJ2-7 TRBV18 - TGTGCCAGCTCACCCCAGGGGAGTATTAACGGAGAGCAGTACTTC CASSPQGSINGEQYF
- TRBJ2-1 TRBV5-5 - TGTGCCAGCAGCTTGGGCCTAGGCTCCTACAATGAGCAGTTCTTC CASSLGLGSYNEQFF
- TRBJ2-5 TRBV7-7 TRBD2 TGTGCCAGCAGCCCTGTGGGACTAGCGGGAGGGGAGACCCAGTACTTC CASSPVGLAGGETQYF
- TRBJ1-6 TRBV5-1 - TGCGCCAGCAGCTGGCGGTCAGGGGAAGCACCCCTCCACTTT CASSWRSGEAPLHF
- TRBJ1-5 TRBV19 TRBD1 TGTGCCAGTAGTATGGACAGGTCTAGCAATCAGCCCCAGCATTTT CASSMDRSSNQPQHF
- TRBJ2-1 TRBV19 TRBD2 TGTGCCAGTAGTAGAACTAGCGGGAGCTCCTACAATGAGCAGTTCTTC CASSRTSGSSYNEQFF
- TRBJ2-3 TRBV5-4 - TGTGCCAGCAGCTCCGGACAGAGGAGCACAGATACGCAGTATTTT CASSSGQRSTDTQYF
- TRBJ2-7 TRBV4-2 TRBD1 TGTGCCAGCAGCCAGGGATCGGGACAGAACTACGAGCAGTACTTC CASSQGSGQNYEQYF
- TRBJ1-5 TRBV6-2/TRBV6-3 TRBD1 TGTGCCAGCAGTCATGGACAGGGGAGAACTCAGCCCCAGCATTTT CASSHGQGRTQPQHF
- TRBJ2-3 TRBV4-3 - TGCGCCAGCAGCCAAGATCGGGCAGGGGTCGATTGGGCAGATACGCAGTATTTT CASSQDRAGVDWADTQYF
once TRBJ2-7 TRBV5-8 - TGTGCCAGCAGAACCCCCAGGGGACCAACCCCCTACGAGCAGTACTTC CASRTPRGPTPYEQYF
- TRBJ2-5 TRBV30 - TGTGCCTGGAGCGGGATCGCCCAGTACTTC CAWSGIAQYF
- TRBJ2-5 TRBV5-1 TRBD2 TGCGCCAGCAGCCGGCAAGCGGGAGAACGAGAGACCCAGTACTTC CASSRQAGERETQYF
few TRBJ2-1 TRBV18 - TGTGCCAGCTCACCTAGGACGGGAATCATGGGCAATGAGCAGTTCTTC CASSPRTGIMGNEQFF
few TRBJ1-2 TRBV3-1/TRBV3-2 - TGTGCCAGCAGCCAAAGAGAGGGACTGCAGTATGGCTACACCTTC CASSQREGLQYGYTF
- TRBJ1-1 TRBV9 - TGTGCCAGCAGCGTAGGAGGAGGGGTGAACACTGAAGCTTTCTTT CASSVGGGVNTEAFF
few TRBJ1-1 TRBV4-1 - TGCGCCAGCAGCCGGGACACAAGGACTGAAGCTTTCTTT CASSRDTRTEAFF